This entry lists 26 T cell receptor beta chains sequenced from one sample in a study of blood T cell repertoires in COVID-19 (TCRdb year 2020). Receptors were amplified or captured by the immunoSEQ multiplex PCR assay. Sourced from immuneACCESS, this table was stored by TCRdb with only in-frame sequences that have V and J called. A share of the clones is absent; for the studies checked, an unresolved V gene accounts for under half, and the remainder has no known explanation. Within this sample are hundreds of thousands of clones, with around 87% of them counted one time only. 3% to 4% of the sample is in the top ten clones. Sequencing input: PBMCs or T cells enriched from blood (not recorded which). Source of these receptors: a woman aged 40-49 years with acute COVID-19.

V gene TRBV5-1 combines with J gene TRBJ2-7; 13 bases align to TRBD2. This CDR3 is 16 amino acids long. Germline CDR1 and CDR2: SGHRS and YFSETQ. V lost 0 bases to trimming and J lost 6 bases; unmatched junction nucleotides: 6. Here the CDR3 reads CASSLVTSGRSGEQYF. The DNA of the CDR3 is TGCGCCAGCAGCTTGGTGACTAGCGGGAGGAGTGGCGAGCAGTACTTC.

This clone was seen only once. The chain is built from TRBV19 and TRBJ1-5; D gene uncertain. Germline V CDR1 and CDR2: LNHDA, SQIVND (reference sequence). This CDR3 region has 14 residues. V lost 7 bases and J 0 bases, leaving 10 bases between the germline ends. The CDR3 protein is CASNWAVSNQPQHF. CDR3 nucleotides: TGTGCCAGTAATTGGGCAGTTAGCAATCAGCCCCAGCATTTT.

The rearrangement uses TRBV5-1 and TRBJ1-5; 8 bases match TRBD1. CDR1 SGHRS and CDR2 YFSETQ come from the germline V gene. This CDR3 is built from 15 residues. V was clipped by 4 bases and J by 3 bases; unmatched bases: 6. Here the CDR3 DNA reads TGCGCCAGCAGCCCCGGGACAGGTCCCAATCAGCCCCAGCATTTT. As protein: CASSPGTGPNQPQHF.

V usage is TRBV13 and J usage is TRBJ2-2, with TRBD2 matching 13 bases. CDR3 length: 18 amino acids. J was trimmed by 1 base and V by 4 bases; bases with no gene match: 6. CDR1 and CDR2 (germline): PRHDT, FYEKMQ (reference sequence). CDR3 sequence (DNA): TGTGCCAGCAGCTCCGGACTAGCGGGGGCCCAGAACACCGGGGAGCTGTTTTTT. Protein sequence: CASSSGLAGAQNTGELFF.

This clone was seen only once. The V and J genes are TRBV2 and TRBJ2-3; 10 bases fit TRBD2. Germline assignment: CDR1 SNHLY and CDR2 FYNNEI. The CDR3 is 15 amino acids. Trimming cost V 2 bases and J 4 bases; bases outside gene matches: 3. The CDR3 DNA sequence: TGTGCCAGCAGTGAAAGCGGGAGGGCGGCAGATACGCAGTATTTT. This translates into CASSESGRAADTQYF.

This chain links TRBV15 with TRBJ2-7, with D maybe TRBD2 (5 bases). The germline V and J ends were trimmed by 2 bases and 1 base, with 12 bases remaining between them. CDR1 is LNHNV, CDR2 YYDKDF, per germline (reference sequence). The CDR3 sequence is 15 residues long. CDR3 nucleotide sequence: TGTGCCACCAGCAGACCTCGACCGGGGTCCTACGAGCAGTACTTC. This sequence encodes CATSRPRPGSYEQYF.

The chain employs TRBV29-1 and TRBJ1-1; possible D gene TRBD1, 5 bases. Germline values: CDR1 SQVTM, CDR2 ANQGSEA. CDR3 size: 12 residues. V lost 7 bases and J lost 4, with 13 bases in between. CDR3 residues: CSGRIQATEAFF. The CDR3, as DNA: TGCAGCGGCCGGATACAGGCCACTGAAGCTTTCTTT.

V gene TRBV2 combines with J gene TRBJ1-4; possibly TRBD1 for D (5 bases). There are 15 residues in the CDR3. V was pared by 6 bases and J by 8 bases, with 19 bases between. CDR1 is SNHLY, CDR2 FYNNEI, per germline. In nucleotides, the CDR3 is TGTGCCAGCAGGGGACTGCGGTTGGGGGGAGAAAAACTGTTTTTT. Its protein product is CASRGLRLGGEKLFF.

CDR3 region: CASSLRTGVYSNQPQHF. The CDR3 nucleotides are TGTGCCAGCAGCTTGCGGACAGGGGTTTATAGCAATCAGCCCCAGCATTTT. V is TRBV21-1 and J is TRBJ1-5; the D call of TRBD1 is as the table states it, not checked on the DNA. TRBV21-1 is a pseudogene. The CDR3 extends over 17 amino acids.

This chain joins TRBV10-2 and TRBJ1-3; D is unresolved. Trimming pared 10 bases from V and 0 bases from J, leaving 10 bases between. Per the germline V gene, CDR1 is WSHSY and CDR2 is SAAADI. CDR3 length: 13 amino acids. The CDR3 protein is CATIGLSGNTIYF. Written as DNA, the CDR3 is TGCGCCACCATCGGACTCTCTGGAAACACCATATATTTT.

The chain is built from TRBV24-1 and TRBJ1-4, with 11 bases that match TRBD1. The germline V gene has CDR1 KGHDR and CDR2 SFDVKD. J was trimmed by 12 bases and V by 3 bases; bases with no gene match: 5. This CDR3 is 14 amino acids long. CDR3 sequence: CATSDLGQGVELFF. Written as DNA, the CDR3 is TGTGCCACCAGTGATCTGGGACAGGGGGTGGAACTGTTTTTT.

Of note for this clone: Other DNA sequences of this sample code for an identical CDR3. J is TRBJ2-1 and V is TRBV6-5; 8 bases match TRBD2. J gave up 0 bases and V 7 bases, and 5 bases lay outside the gene matches. The CDR3 is made up of 15 amino acids. CDR1 is MNHEY and CDR2 is SVGAGI in the germline V gene. DNA of the CDR3: TGTGCCAGCACCTCAAGCGGGAGCTCCTACAATGAGCAGTTCTTC. Translating gives CASTSSGSSYNEQFF.

The chain employs TRBV10-3 and TRBJ2-3; D might be TRBD2 (5 bases). Between the trimmed V and J ends, which lost 3 bases and 2 bases, there was a span of 12 bases. The length of the CDR3 is 15 residues. Per the germline V gene, CDR1 is ENHRY and CDR2 is SYGVKD. The CDR3 spells CAISDLAGDTDTQYF. The CDR3 DNA follows: TGTGCCATCAGTGACCTCGCGGGCGACACAGATACGCAGTATTTT.

The chain combines TRBV27 with TRBJ2-7; D is uncertain. CDR1 MNHEY and CDR2 SMNVEV come from the germline V gene (reference sequence). This CDR3 has 13 residues. V shed 6 bases and J shed 0 bases, with 9 bases lying between them. The CDR3 here is CASRSVASYEQYF. In DNA, the CDR3 is TGTGCCAGCAGGTCGGTAGCCTCCTACGAGCAGTACTTC.

The genes are TRBV7-8 and TRBJ1-1; 7 bases match TRBD1. Germline-derived CDR1 and CDR2 are SGHVS and FQNEAQ. The CDR3 length is 17 residues. Trimming cost V 2 bases and J 0 bases; bases outside gene matches: 9. The CDR3 DNA reads TGTGCCAGCAGCTTACGCAGGGACAGTTCTATGAACACTGAAGCTTTCTTT. Translation: CASSLRRDSSMNTEAFF. Full variable domain (outside the CDR3, taken from reference TRBV7-8 and TRBJ1-1): GAGVSQSPRYKVAKRGQDVALRCDPISGHVSLFWYQQALGQGPEFLTYFQNEAQLDKSGLPSDRFFAERPEGSVSTLKIQRTQQEDSAVYLCASSLRRDSSMNTEAFFGQGTRLTVV.

This chain uses TRBV5-6 with TRBJ1-5; TRBD1 agrees at 7 bases. The CDR3 has 14 residues. V dropped 2 bases and J dropped 7; count of bases not matched to a gene: 6. Germline V gene data show CDR1 as SGHDT and CDR2 as YYEEEE. Written as DNA, the CDR3 is TGTGCCAGCAGCTTCACAGGGGTTGAGCAGCCCCAGCATTTT. Encoded protein: CASSFTGVEQPQHF.

The rearrangement joins TRBV12-2 to TRBJ1-1; the D call TRBD1 from the table was never checked on the DNA. TRBV12-2 is an annotated pseudogene. This CDR3 is 21 amino acids long. The CDR3 here is CASRLATTGTGTAWSNTEAFF. CDR3 coding DNA: TGTGCAAGTCGCTTAGCGACTACCGGGACAGGGACCGCCTGGAGCAACACTGAAGCTTTCTTT.

CDR3 nucleotide sequence: TGTGCCAGCAGCTCCGGGACAACCCCCACCGGGGAGCTGTTTTTT. Translation gives CASSSGTTPTGELFF. The chain links TRBV7-9 to TRBJ2-2; D possibly corresponds to TRBD1 (6 bases). This CDR3 is built from 15 residues. CDR1 and CDR2 (germline): SEHNR, FQNEAQ (reference sequence). Trimming shortened V by 4 bases and J by 4 bases, and 13 bases separated the two germline ends.

V is TRBV7-9 and J is TRBJ2-5; D gene unclear. There are 11 residues in the CDR3. V was trimmed by 5 bases and J by 5 bases, leaving 6 bases between them. CDR1 and CDR2 (germline): SEHNR, FQNEAQ (reference sequence). The CDR3 loop is CASSPQETQYF. The CDR3 DNA is TGTGCCAGCAGCCCCCAGGAGACCCAGTACTTC.

The chain carries TRBV11-2 and TRBJ1-2; D might be TRBD1 (6 bases). Trimming shortened V by 4 bases and J by 7 bases, and 22 bases separated the two germline ends. Per the germline V gene, CDR1 is SGHAT and CDR2 is FQNNGV. This CDR3 spans 16 amino acids. The CDR3 DNA reads as TGTGCCAGCAGCTCTTTATTACAGGGTAAAGGGTCTGGCTACACCTTC. It yields the protein CASSSLLQGKGSGYTF.

The chain is built from TRBV6-1 and TRBJ1-5; 10 nucleotides match TRBD1. V shed 4 bases and J 0 bases; nucleotides not matched to a gene: 9. Germline V lookup: CDR1 MNHNS, CDR2 SASEGT. This CDR3 has 18 residues. CDR3 loop: CASSGDRGILGSNQPQHF. Written as DNA, the CDR3 is TGTGCCAGCAGTGGGGACAGGGGAATATTAGGTAGCAATCAGCCCCAGCATTTT.

The table lists this clone with a count of one. The J gene is TRBJ1-1, the V gene TRBV9; tentative D call: TRBD1 (5 bases). Looked up from germline, CDR1 is SGDLS and CDR2 is YYNGEE. The V gene lost 4 bases and the J gene lost 0 bases, with 10 bases spanning the gap. The CDR3 sequence is 14 residues long. The CDR3 nucleotides are TGTGCCAGCAGCTTAACAGGAGTGAACACTGAAGCTTTCTTT. Its protein is CASSLTGVNTEAFF. Full variable domain (outside the CDR3, taken from reference TRBV9 and TRBJ1-1): DSGVTQTPKHLITATGQRVTLRCSPRSGDLSVYWYQQSLDQGLQFLIQYYNGEERAKGNILERFSAQQFPDLHSELNLSSLELGDSALYFCASSLTGVNTEAFFGQGTRLTVV.

This rearrangement joins TRBV5-1 to TRBJ2-1, with 9 bases fitting TRBD1. Germline V gene data show CDR1 as SGHRS and CDR2 as YFSETQ. The CDR3 is made up of 15 amino acids. The V and J ends lost 0 bases and 5 bases, in that order; junction bases with no gene match: 3. The CDR3 sequence: CASSLGDRDHNEQFF. The CDR3 bases are TGCGCCAGCAGCTTGGGGGACAGGGACCACAATGAGCAGTTCTTC.

The V gene is TRBV6-1, the J gene TRBJ2-3; 7 nucleotides match TRBD2. Germline CDR1 and CDR2: MNHNS and SASEGT. J gave up 5 bases and V 3 bases, and 8 bases lay outside the gene matches. This CDR3 is 15 amino acids long. The CDR3 protein is CASSDGGRRGDTQYF. CDR3 bases: TGTGCCAGCAGTGACGGGGGGAGAAGAGGAGATACGCAGTATTTT.

V usage is TRBV15 and J usage is TRBJ2-3; 7 bases match TRBD1. This CDR3 is 13 amino acids long. Germline loops: CDR1 LNHNV, CDR2 YYDKDF (reference sequence). The V segment lost 5 bases and the J segment 1 base; nucleotides outside the gene matches: 0. CDR3 protein: CATSGTGTDTQYF. The CDR3 coding sequence is TGTGCCACCAGCGGGACAGGCACAGATACGCAGTATTTT. Combining the CDR3 with reference TRBV15 and TRBJ2-3 gives the whole variable domain DAMVIQNPRYQVTQFGKPVTLSCSQTLNHNVMYWYQQKSSQAPKLLFHYYDKDFNNEADTPDNFQSRRPNTSFCFLDIRSPGLGDTAMYLCATSGTGTDTQYFGPGTRLTVL.

The chain has TRBV4-2 and TRBJ2-7, with 11 bases aligning to TRBD2. The CDR3 spans 16 residues. V shed 2 bases, J shed 9 bases, and the junction held 12 bases outside the gene matches. In germline, CDR1 is LGHNA, CDR2 YNFKEQ. In DNA, the CDR3 is TGTGCCAGCAGCCAAACCGGGACTAGCGGTCGAGAAGGGCAGTACTTC. It encodes CASSQTGTSGREGQYF.